The clone carrying this TCR beta chain was seen at least ten times. Its specificity is unknown. These data are taken from a study of neurological immune-mediated disorders. With 10-nucleotide random UMIs included, cDNA was synthesized by 5'RACE. From the 5' RACE reads, TCRdb called clonotypes with MiXCR, one entry per CDR3 protein. Of over 45,000 distinct CDR3 sequences in the sample, less than 6% were seen once. The germline V and J ends were trimmed by 6 bases and 0 bases, with 20 bases remaining between them. CDR3 length equals 17 residues. The germline gives CDR1 MNHEY, CDR2 SVGAGI. Findings and caveats of the study: The multiple sclerosis repertoire cluster showed no association with any clinical or MRI feature. The authors stated that larger cohorts are needed.

Sample: CD4+ T cells from blood. J is TRBJ1-2 and V is TRBV6-5; D perhaps matches TRBD1 (6 bases). The TCR was taken from a woman aged 18-29 years with multiple sclerosis. CDR3 region: CASRKPTRGSTNYGYTF. CDR3 DNA sequence: TGTGCCAGCAGAAAACCGACGAGGGGGTCTACTAACTATGGCTACACCTTC.